This T cell receptor beta chain was retrieved from a study of T cells after yellow fever vaccination. On this clonotype itself: No antigen is known for it.

V trimming: 3 bases; J trimming: 7 bases; junction bases outside the gene matches: 7. CDR3 length: 16 amino acids. From germline, CDR1 is KGHSH and CDR2 LQKENI. General study findings and limits: A small proportion of clonotypes was detected in both the CD4 and CD8 compartments. A large majority of primary-vaccination clones showed up again after the booster (roughly 95% CD4, 75% to 90% CD8).

It was through 5'RACE template switching that TCR cDNA was made, with a universal primer site and UMIs added. MiXCR was run by TCRdb on the 5' RACE reads, yielding one entry per CDR3 protein. Of a few hundred thousand distinct CDR3 sequences in the sample, 6% to 8% were seen once. The chain is built from TRBV18 and TRBJ2-1, with 12 bases lining up with TRBD2. This TCR was recovered from a man aged 30 to 45 who received the YFV17D yellow fever vaccine. The sample consisted of PBMCs, taken 5 days after the yellow fever booster vaccination. The CDR3 DNA reads as TGTGCCAGCTCACCGCAAAGCACTAGCGGGAGGAATGAGCAGTTCTTC. Translation: CASSPQSTSGRNEQFF.